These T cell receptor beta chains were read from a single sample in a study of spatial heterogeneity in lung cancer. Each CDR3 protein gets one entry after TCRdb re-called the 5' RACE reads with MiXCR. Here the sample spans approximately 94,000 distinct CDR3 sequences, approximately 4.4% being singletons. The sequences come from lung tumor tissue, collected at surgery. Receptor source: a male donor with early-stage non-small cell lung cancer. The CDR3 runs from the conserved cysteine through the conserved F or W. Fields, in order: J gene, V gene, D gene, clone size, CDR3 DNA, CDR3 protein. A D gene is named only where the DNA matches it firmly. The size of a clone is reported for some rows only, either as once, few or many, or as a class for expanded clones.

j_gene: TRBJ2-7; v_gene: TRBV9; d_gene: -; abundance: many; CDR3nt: TGTGCCAGCAGCGTAGGGGACGGTAGCTCCTACGAGCAGTACTTC; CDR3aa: CASSVGDGSSYEQYF
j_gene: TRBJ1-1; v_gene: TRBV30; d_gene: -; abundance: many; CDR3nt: TGTGCCTGGACAGCATGGGCCGGCACTGAAGCTTTCTTT; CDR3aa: CAWTAWAGTEAFF
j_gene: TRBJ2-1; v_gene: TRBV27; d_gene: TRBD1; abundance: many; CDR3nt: TGTGCCAGCAGTTTAGGGACAGGGGGCCTCAATGAGCAGTTCTTC; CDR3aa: CASSLGTGGLNEQFF
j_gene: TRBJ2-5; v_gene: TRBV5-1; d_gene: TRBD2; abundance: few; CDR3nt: TGCGCCAGCAGCCCGGGGACTAGCAGAGAAGAGACCCAGTACTTC; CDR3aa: CASSPGTSREETQYF
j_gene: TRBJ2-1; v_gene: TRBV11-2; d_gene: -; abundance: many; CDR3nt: TGTGCCAGCAGCCCACCTGGATGGAATGAGCAGTTCTTC; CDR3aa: CASSPPGWNEQFF
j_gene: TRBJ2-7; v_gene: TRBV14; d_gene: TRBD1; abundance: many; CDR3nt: TGTGCCAGCAGTTTGACAGGGGGGTCGAGAGAGCAGTACTTC; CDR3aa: CASSLTGGSREQYF
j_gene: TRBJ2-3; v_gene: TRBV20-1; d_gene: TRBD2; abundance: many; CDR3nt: TGCAGTGCTAGTACTAGCGGGATCACAGATACGCAGTATTTT; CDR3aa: CSASTSGITDTQYF
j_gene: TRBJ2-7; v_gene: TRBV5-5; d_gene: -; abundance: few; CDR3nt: TGTGCCAGCAGCTTGGACCCTTCTAGGTACGAGCAGTACTTC; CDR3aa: CASSLDPSRYEQYF
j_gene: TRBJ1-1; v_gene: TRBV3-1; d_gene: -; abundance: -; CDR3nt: TGTGCCAGCAGTCCGACCAGGGCGAGGACTGAAGCTTTCTTT; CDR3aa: CASSPTRARTEAFF
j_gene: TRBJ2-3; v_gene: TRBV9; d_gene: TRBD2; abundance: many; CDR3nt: TGTGCCAGCAGCGTAGCTACGGGGGGGAGCACAGATACGCAGTATTTT; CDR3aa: CASSVATGGSTDTQYF
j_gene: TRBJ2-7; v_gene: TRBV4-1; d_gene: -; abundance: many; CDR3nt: TGCGCCAGCAGCCTAACCGGGACAATGCACTACGAGCAGTACTTC; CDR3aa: CASSLTGTMHYEQYF
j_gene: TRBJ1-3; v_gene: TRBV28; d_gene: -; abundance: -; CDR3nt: TGTGCCAGCAGTTTAGAGGATCATATACGGAACACCATATATTTT; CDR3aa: CASSLEDHIRNTIYF
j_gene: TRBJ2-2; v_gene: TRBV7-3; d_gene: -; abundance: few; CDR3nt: TGTGCCAGCAGCTTTCGGGCACCGAACACCGGGGAGCTGTTTTTT; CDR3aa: CASSFRAPNTGELFF
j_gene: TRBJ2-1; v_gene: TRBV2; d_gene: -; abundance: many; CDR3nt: TGTGCCAGCATCTCAATTGTACTAGCTCGCAATGAGCAGTTCTTC; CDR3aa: CASISIVLARNEQFF